The clone carrying this T cell receptor (beta chain) was counted many times. The antigen is unknown. These data are taken from a study of T cells in Graves' hyperthyroidism and ophthalmopathy. Regarding the study as a whole: It was a median approximately 6 months before onset that the model predicted ophthalmopathy.

Exclusion criteria comprised uncontrolled infection, other autoimmune disease, pregnancy or lactation. Each diagnosis was grounded in clinical symptoms, serum thyroxine and TRAb, thyroid ultrasound, and orbital computed tomography. More than 9.5 ml fresh peripheral blood yielded the PBMCs. Amplification yielded TCR beta CDR3 regions, with RNA transcripts as the source. HTBI primers were the set used in a first-round RT-PCR of the TCR CDR3. TCRdb re-derived calls from the multiplex PCR reads in MiXCR, one entry per CDR3 protein. The sample has roughly 160,000 distinct CDR3 sequences; 9.4% are singletons. Per germline, CDR1 MDHEN and CDR2 SYDVKM. This CDR3 contains 16 residues. Losses at the gene ends were 5 bases for V and 0 bases for J; bases not matched to a gene: 7.

The V gene is TRBV28, the J gene TRBJ2-3; 8 nucleotides match TRBD1. Sequencing was performed on blood. The TCR comes from a woman aged 18 to 35 with Graves' hyperthyroidism that later progressed to Graves' ophthalmopathy. The CDR3 nucleotides are TGTGCCAGCAGTGGAACCCAGGGGGCTAGCACAGATACGCAGTATTTT. Its protein product is CASSGTQGASTDTQYF.